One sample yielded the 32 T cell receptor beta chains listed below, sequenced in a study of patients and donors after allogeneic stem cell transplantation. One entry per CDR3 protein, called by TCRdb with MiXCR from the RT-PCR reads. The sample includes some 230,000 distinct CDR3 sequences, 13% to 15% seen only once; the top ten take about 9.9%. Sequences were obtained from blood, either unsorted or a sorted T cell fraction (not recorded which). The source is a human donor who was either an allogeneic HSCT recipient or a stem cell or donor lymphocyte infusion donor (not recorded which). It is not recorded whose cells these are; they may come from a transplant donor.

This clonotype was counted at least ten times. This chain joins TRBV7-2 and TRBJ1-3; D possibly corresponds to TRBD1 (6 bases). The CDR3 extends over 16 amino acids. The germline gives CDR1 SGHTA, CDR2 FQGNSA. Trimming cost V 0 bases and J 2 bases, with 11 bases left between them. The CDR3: CASSLAMPGAGNTIYF. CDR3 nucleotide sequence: TGTGCCAGCAGCTTAGCGATGCCAGGGGCTGGAAACACCATATATTTT.

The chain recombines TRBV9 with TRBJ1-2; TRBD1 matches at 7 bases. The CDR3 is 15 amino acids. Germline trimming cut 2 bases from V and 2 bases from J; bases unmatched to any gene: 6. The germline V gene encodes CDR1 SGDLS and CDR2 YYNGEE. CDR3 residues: CASSVEPGQNYGYTF. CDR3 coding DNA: TGTGCCAGCAGCGTCGAACCGGGACAGAACTATGGCTACACCTTC.

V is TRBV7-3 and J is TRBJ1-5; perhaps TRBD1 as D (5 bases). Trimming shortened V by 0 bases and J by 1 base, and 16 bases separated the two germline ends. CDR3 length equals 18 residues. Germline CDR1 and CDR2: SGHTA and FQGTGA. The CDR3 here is CASSLTDGGGGSNQPQHF. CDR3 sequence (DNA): TGTGCCAGCAGCTTAACGGACGGGGGGGGAGGGAGCAATCAGCCCCAGCATTTT.

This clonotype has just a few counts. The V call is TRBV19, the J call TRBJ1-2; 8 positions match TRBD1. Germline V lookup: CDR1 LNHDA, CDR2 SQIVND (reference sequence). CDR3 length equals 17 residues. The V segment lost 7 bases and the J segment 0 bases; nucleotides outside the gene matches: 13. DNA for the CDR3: TGTGCCAGTACCCCCCCCAGGGGGACAGGAGCTAACTATGGCTACACCTTC. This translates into CASTPPRGTGANYGYTF.

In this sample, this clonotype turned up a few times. CDR3: CASSVFDGVGAYGYTF. CDR3 in DNA: TGTGCCAGCAGCGTATTTGATGGGGTGGGAGCATATGGCTACACCTTC. J is TRBJ1-2 and V is TRBV9; D ambiguous. Trimming cost V 1 base and J 5 bases, with 18 bases left between them. This CDR3 contains 16 residues. CDR1 and CDR2 (germline): SGDLS, YYNGEE.

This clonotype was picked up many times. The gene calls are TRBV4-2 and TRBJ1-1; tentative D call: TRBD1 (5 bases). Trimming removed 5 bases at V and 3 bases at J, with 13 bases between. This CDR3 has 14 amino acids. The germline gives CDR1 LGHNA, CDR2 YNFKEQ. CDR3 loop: CASSNQGGYTEAFF. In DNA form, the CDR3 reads TGTGCCAGCAGCAACCAGGGAGGATACACTGAAGCTTTCTTT.

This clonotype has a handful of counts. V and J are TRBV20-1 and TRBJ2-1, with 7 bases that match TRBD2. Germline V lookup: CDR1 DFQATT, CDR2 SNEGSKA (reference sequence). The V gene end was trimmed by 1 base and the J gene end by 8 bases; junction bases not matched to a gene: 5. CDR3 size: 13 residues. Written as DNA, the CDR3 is TGCAGTGCTAGAGCGGGGCGGGGGTATGAGCAGTTCTTC. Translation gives CSARAGRGYEQFF.

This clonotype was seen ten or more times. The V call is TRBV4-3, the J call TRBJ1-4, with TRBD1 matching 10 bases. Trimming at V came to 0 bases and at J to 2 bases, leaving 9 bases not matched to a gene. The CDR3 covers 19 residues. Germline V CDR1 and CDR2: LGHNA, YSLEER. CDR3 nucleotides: TGCGCCAGCAGCCAAGATTTGGGGACAGGGGCTTCTACTAATGAAAAACTGTTTTTT. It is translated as CASSQDLGTGASTNEKLFF.

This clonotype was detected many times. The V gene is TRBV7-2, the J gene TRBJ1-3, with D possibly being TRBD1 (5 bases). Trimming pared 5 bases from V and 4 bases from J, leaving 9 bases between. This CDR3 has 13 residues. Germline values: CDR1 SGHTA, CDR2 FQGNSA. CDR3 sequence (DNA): TGTGCCAGCAGCGTTTACAGGGGAAACACCATATATTTT. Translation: CASSVYRGNTIYF. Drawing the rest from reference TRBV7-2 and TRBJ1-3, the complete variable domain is GAGVSQSPSNKVTEKGKDVELRCDPISGHTALYWYRQSLGQGLEFLIYFQGNSAPDKSGLPSDRFSAERTGGSVSTLTIQRTQQEDSAVYLCASSVYRGNTIYFGEGSWLTVV.

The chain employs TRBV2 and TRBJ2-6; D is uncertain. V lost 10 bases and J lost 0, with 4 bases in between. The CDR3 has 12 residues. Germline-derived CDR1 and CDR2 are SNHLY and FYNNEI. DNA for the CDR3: TGTGCCACCTCCTCTGGGGCCAACGTCCTGACTTTC. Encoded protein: CATSSGANVLTF.

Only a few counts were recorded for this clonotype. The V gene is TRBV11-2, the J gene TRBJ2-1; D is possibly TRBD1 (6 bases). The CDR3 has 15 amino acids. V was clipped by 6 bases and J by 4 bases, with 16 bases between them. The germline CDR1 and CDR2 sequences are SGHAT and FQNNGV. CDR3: CASRTQGVGYNEQFF. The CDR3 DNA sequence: TGTGCCAGCAGGACACAGGGTGTGGGATACAATGAGCAGTTCTTC.

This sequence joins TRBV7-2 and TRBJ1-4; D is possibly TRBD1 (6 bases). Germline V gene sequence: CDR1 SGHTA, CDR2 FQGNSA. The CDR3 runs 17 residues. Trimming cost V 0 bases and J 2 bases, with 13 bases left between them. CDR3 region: CASSLAGGATTNEKLFF. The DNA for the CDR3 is TGTGCCAGCAGCTTAGCCGGGGGCGCTACCACTAATGAAAAACTGTTTTTT.

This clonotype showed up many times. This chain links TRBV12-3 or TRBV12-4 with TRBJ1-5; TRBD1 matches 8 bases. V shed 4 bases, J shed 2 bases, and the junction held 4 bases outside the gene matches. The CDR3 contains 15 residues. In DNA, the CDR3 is TGTGCCAGCAGTTCCAGGGGGCAGCGCAATCAGCCCCAGCATTTT. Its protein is CASSSRGQRNQPQHF.

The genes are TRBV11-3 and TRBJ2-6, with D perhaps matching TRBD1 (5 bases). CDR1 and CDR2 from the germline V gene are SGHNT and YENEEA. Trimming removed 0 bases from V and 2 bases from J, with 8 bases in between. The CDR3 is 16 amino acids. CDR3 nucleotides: TGTGCCAGCAGCTTAGACGTAGGGGCTGGGGCCAACGTCCTGACTTTC. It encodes CASSLDVGAGANVLTF.

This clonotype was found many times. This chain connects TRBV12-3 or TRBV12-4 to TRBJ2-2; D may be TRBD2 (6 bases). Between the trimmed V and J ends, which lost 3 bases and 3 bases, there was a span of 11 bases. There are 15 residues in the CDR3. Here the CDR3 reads CASSFGSGYTGELFF. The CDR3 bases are TGTGCCAGCAGTTTCGGTAGCGGATACACCGGGGAGCTGTTTTTT.

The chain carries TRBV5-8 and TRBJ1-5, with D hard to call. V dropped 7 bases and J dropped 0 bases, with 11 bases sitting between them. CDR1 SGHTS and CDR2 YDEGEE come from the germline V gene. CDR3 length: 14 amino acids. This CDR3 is CASGNSGSNQPQHF. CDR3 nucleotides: TGTGCCAGCGGAAACTCGGGTAGCAATCAGCCCCAGCATTTT. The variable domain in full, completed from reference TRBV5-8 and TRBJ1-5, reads EAGVTQSPTHLIKTRGQQATLRCSPISGHTSVYWYQQALGLGLQFLLWYDEGEERNRGNFPPRFSGRQFPNYSSELNVNALELEDSALYLCASGNSGSNQPQHFGDGTRLSIL.

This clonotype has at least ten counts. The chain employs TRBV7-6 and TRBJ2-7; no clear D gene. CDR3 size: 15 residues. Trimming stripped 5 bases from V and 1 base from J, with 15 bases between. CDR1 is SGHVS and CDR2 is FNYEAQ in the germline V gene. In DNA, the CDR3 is TGTGCCAGCAGCCCCGGTGAGCAGGTTTCCTACGAGCAGTACTTC. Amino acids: CASSPGEQVSYEQYF. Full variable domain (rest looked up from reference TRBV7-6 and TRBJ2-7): GAGVSQSPRYKVTKRGQDVALRCDPISGHVSLYWYRQALGQGPEFLTYFNYEAQQDKSGLPNDRFSAERPEGSISTLTIQRTEQRDSAMYRCASSPGEQVSYEQYFGPGTRLTVT.

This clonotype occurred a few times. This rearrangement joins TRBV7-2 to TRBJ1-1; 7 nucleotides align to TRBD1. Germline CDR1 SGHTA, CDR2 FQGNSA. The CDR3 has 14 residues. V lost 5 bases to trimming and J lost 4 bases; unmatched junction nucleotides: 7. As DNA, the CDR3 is TGTGCCAGCAGCACCCGGGACAGCCCCACTGAAGCTTTCTTT. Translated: CASSTRDSPTEAFF.

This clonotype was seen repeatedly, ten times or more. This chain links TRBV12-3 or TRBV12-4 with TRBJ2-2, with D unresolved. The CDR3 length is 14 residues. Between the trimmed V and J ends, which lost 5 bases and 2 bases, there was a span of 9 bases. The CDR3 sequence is CASSVLGNTGELFF. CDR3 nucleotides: TGTGCCAGCAGTGTACTGGGAAACACCGGGGAGCTGTTTTTT.

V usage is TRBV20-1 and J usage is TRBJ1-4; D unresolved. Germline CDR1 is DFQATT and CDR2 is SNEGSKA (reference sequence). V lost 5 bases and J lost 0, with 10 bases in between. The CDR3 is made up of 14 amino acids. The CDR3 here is CSAARAATNEKLFF. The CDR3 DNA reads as TGCAGTGCTGCCCGGGCGGCAACTAATGAAAAACTGTTTTTT.

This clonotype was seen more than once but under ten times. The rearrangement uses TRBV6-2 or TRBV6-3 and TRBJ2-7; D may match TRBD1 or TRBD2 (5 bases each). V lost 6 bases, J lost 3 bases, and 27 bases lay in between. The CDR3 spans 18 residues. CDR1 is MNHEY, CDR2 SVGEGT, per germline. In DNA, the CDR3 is TGTGCCAGCAGCAACACTCCCAAGGGGACGGCCGCTTACTACGAGCAGTACTTC. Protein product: CASSNTPKGTAAYYEQYF.

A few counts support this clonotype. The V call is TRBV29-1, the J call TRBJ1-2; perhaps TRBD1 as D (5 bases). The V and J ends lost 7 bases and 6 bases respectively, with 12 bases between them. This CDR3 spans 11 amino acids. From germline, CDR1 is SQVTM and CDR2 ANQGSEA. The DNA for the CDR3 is TGCAGCGCCGAGAGAGGGGATGGCTACACCTTC. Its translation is CSAERGDGYTF.

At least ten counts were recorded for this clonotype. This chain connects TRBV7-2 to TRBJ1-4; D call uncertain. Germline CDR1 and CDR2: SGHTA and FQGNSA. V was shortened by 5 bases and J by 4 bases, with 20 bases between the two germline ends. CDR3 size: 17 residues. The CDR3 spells CASSTDLYEAVNEKLFF. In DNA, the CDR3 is TGTGCCAGCAGCACAGATCTATACGAGGCAGTTAATGAAAAACTGTTTTTT.

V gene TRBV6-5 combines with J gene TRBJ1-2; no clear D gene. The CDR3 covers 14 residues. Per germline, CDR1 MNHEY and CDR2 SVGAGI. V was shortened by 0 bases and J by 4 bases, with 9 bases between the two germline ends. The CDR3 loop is CASSYSPVSYGYTF. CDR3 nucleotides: TGTGCCAGCAGTTACTCTCCAGTAAGCTATGGCTACACCTTC.

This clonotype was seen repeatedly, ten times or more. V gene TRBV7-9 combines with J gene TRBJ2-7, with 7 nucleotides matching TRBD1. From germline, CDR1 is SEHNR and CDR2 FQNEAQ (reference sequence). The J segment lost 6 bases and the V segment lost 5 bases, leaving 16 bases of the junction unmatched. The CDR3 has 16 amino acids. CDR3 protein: CASSQRDRAIPLEQYF. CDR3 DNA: TGTGCCAGCAGCCAACGAGACAGGGCCATCCCCCTCGAGCAGTACTTC.

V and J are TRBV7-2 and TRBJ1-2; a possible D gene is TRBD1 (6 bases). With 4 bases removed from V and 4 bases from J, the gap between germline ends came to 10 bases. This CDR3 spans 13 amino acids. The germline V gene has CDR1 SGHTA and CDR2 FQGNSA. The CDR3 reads CASSSRGLYGYTF. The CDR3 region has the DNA TGTGCCAGCAGCTCCCGGGGGCTCTATGGCTACACCTTC.

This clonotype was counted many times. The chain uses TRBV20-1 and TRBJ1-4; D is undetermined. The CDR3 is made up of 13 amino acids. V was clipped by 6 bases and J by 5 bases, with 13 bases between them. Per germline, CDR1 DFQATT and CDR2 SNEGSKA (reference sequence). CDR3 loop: CSASGQYNEKLFF. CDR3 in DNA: TGCAGTGCCAGCGGCCAATACAATGAAAAACTGTTTTTT.

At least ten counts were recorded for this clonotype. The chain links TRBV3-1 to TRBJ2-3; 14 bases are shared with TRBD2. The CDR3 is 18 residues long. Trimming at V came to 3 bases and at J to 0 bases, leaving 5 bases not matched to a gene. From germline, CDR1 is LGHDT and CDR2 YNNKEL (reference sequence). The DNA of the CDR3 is TGTGCCAGCAGCCATTTCGGGACTAGCGGGGGAAGCACAGATACGCAGTATTTT. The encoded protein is CASSHFGTSGGSTDTQYF.

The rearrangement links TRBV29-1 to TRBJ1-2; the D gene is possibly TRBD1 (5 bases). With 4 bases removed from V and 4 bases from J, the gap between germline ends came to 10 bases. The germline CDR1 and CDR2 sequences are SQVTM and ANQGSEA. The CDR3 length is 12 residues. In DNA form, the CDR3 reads TGCAGCGTTGCGGAAGGGGCCTATGGCTACACCTTC. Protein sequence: CSVAEGAYGYTF.

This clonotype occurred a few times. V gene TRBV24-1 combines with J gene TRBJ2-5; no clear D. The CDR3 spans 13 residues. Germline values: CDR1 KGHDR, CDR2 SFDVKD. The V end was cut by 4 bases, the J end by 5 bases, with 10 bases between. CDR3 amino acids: CATSDPNGETQYF. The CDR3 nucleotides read TGTGCCACCAGTGACCCCAATGGGGAGACCCAGTACTTC.

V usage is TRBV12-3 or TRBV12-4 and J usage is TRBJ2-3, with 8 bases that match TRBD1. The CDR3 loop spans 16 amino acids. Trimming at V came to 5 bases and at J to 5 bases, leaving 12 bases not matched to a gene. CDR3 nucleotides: TGTGCCAGCAGTCAAGGACAGGGAGGCATCGGAGATACGCAGTATTTT. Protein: CASSQGQGGIGDTQYF.

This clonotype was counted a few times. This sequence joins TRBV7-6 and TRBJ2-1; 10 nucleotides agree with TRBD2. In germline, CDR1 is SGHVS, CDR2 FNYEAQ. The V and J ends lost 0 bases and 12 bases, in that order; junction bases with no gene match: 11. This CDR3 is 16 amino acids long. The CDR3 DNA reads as TGTGCCAGCAGCTTAGCGGTTGGGACTAGCGTAGGGGGGCAGTTCTTC. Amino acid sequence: CASSLAVGTSVGGQFF.